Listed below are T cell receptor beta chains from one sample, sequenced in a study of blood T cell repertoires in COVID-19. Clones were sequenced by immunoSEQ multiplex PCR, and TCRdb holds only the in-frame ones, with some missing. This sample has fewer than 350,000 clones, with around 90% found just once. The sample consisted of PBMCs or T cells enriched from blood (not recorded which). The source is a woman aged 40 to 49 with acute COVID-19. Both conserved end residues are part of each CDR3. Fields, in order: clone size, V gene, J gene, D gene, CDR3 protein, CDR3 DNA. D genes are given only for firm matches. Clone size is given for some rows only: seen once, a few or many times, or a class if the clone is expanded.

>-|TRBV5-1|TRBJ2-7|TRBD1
CASSQGTASYEQYF
TGCGCCAGCAGCCAAGGGACAGCCTCCTACGAGCAGTACTTC
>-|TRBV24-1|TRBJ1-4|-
CATSDARTEFNEKLFF
TGTGCCACCAGTGATGCCAGGACAGAATTCAATGAAAAACTGTTTTTT
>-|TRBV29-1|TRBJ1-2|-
CSVDGRAEVYGYTF
TGCAGCGTTGATGGCAGGGCAGAAGTTTATGGCTACACCTTC
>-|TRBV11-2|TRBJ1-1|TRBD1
CASRLDRLYTEAFF
TGTGCCAGCAGACTGGACAGGCTTTACACTGAAGCTTTCTTT
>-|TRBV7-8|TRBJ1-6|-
CASSLAERGSPLHF
TGTGCCAGCAGCTTAGCTGAAAGGGGTTCACCCCTCCACTTT
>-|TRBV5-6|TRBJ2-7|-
CASSLKLVPYEQYF
TGTGCCAGCAGCTTGAAGCTAGTCCCCTACGAGCAGTACTTC
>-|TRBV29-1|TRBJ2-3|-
CSVEQGTDTQYF
TGCAGCGTTGAACAGGGTACAGATACGCAGTATTTT
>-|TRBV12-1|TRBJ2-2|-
CASSSMTYTSGRCTGELFF
TGTGCCAGCAGCTCGATGACCTACACTAGCGGGAGATGCACCGGGGAGCTGTTTTTT
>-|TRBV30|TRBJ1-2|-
CAWSLPGQPLYGYTF
TGTGCCTGGAGCTTACCTGGACAGCCGCTATATGGCTACACCTTC
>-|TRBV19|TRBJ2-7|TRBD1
CASSIVFETGGAYEQYF
TGTGCCAGTAGTATAGTCTTCGAGACAGGGGGGGCCTACGAGCAGTACTTC
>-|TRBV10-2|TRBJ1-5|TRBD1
CATSQGAINQPQHF
TGCGCCACCTCACAGGGGGCTATCAATCAGCCCCAGCATTTT
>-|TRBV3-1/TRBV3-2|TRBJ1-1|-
CASSQSGWDTEAFF
TGTGCCAGCAGCCAGTCAGGGTGGGACACTGAAGCTTTCTTT
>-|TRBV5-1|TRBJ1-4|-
CASSPGSTAEKLFF
TGCGCCAGCAGCCCCGGATCGACTGCAGAAAAACTGTTTTTT
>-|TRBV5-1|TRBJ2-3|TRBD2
CASSLSGSGADTQYF
TGCGCCAGCAGCTTGTCCGGGAGCGGGGCAGATACGCAGTATTTT
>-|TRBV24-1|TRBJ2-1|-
CATSDLLGSSYNEQFF
TGTGCCACCAGTGATTTGCTCGGGAGCTCCTACAATGAGCAGTTCTTC
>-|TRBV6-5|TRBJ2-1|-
CASPGESSYNEQFF
TGTGCCAGCCCGGGGGAGAGCTCCTACAATGAGCAGTTCTTC
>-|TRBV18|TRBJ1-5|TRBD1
CASSPGQATQPQHF
TGTGCCAGCTCACCGGGACAGGCTACGCAGCCCCAGCATTTT
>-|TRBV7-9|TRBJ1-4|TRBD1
CASSLGAGTGGRSEKLFF
TGTGCCAGCAGCTTAGGAGCAGGGACAGGGGGCCGGAGTGAAAAACTGTTTTTT
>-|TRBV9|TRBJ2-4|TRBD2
CASSVTDSGGAKNIQYF
TGTGCCAGCAGCGTAACTGATAGCGGGGGGGCCAAAAACATTCAGTACTTC
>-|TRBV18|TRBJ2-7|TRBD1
CASSPNVLGQGSYEQYF
TGTGCCAGCTCACCCAACGTGTTGGGACAGGGCTCCTACGAGCAGTACTTC
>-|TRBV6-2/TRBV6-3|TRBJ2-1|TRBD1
CASSATGNYNEQFF
TGTGCCAGCAGCGCGACAGGGAACTACAATGAGCAGTTCTTC
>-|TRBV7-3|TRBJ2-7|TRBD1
CASSPGTGIHEQYF
TGTGCCAGCAGTCCCGGGACAGGGATTCACGAGCAGTACTTC
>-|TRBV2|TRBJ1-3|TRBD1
CASRGDRVGRSTIYF
TGTGCCAGCAGAGGCGACAGGGTCGGGCGAAGCACCATATATTTT
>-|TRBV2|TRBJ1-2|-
CASRGLASYGYTF
TGTGCCAGCAGAGGACTGGCATCCTATGGCTACACCTTC
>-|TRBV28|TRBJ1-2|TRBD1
CASSLYQGALAYGYTF
TGTGCCAGCAGTTTATACCAGGGGGCGCTGGCCTATGGCTACACCTTC
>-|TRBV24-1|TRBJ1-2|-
CATSDLSRNYGYTF
TGTGCCACCAGTGATTTGTCCAGAAATTATGGCTACACCTTC
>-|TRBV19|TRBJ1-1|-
CASSRDGANTEAFF
TGTGCCAGTAGTAGAGACGGAGCGAACACTGAAGCTTTCTTT
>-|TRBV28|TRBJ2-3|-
CASSQRVGTAPRTQYF
TGTGCCAGCAGTCAGCGGGTCGGGACAGCTCCCCGTACGCAGTATTTT
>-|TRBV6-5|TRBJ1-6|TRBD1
CASSPGDRDSPLHF
TGTGCCAGCAGTCCGGGGGACAGGGATTCACCCCTCCACTTT
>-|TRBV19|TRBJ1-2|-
CASSLSGQGRSYGYTF
TGTGCCAGTAGCCTCTCTGGGCAGGGGCGATCATATGGCTACACCTTC
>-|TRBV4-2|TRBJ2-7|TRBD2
CASSQEAGGDYEQYF
TGTGCCAGCAGCCAAGAGGCGGGAGGGGATTACGAGCAGTACTTC
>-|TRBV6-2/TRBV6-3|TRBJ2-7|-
CASSYYNEQYF
TGTGCCAGCAGTTATTATAACGAGCAGTACTTC
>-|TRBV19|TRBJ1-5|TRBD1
CASSPSGTVFQPQHF
TGTGCCAGTAGTCCTTCCGGGACAGTCTTCCAGCCCCAGCATTTT
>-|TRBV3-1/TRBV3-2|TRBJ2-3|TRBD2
CASSLSGGAADTQYF
TGTGCCAGCAGCCTGAGCGGGGGGGCTGCAGATACGCAGTATTTT
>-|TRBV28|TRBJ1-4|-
CASSSIDRTNEKLFF
TGTGCCAGCAGTTCCATCGACAGAACTAATGAAAAACTGTTTTTT
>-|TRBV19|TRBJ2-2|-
CASNSQGTGELFF
TGTGCCAGTAACTCACAGGGAACCGGGGAGCTGTTTTTT
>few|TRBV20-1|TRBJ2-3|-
CSATVTDTQYF
TGCAGTGCTACAGTTACAGATACGCAGTATTTT
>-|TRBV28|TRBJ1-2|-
CASSLGGSSQRDGYTF
TGTGCCAGCAGTTTAGGGGGCAGTTCGCAACGAGATGGCTACACCTTC
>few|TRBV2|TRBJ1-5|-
CASSEMQVNQPQHF
TGTGCCAGCAGTGAAATGCAGGTTAATCAGCCCCAGCATTTT
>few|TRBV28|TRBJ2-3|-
CASSLTGEADTQYF
TGTGCCAGCAGTTTAACAGGGGAGGCAGATACGCAGTATTTT
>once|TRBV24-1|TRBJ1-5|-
CATSDLTQGFNQPQHF
TGTGCCACCAGTGATCTCACACAGGGTTTCAATCAGCCCCAGCATTTT
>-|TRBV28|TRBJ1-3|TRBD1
CASSLFRTGAGNTIYF
TGTGCCAGCAGTTTATTTCGGACAGGGGCCGGAAACACCATATATTTT
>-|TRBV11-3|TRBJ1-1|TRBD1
CASSTRDREEAFF
TGTGCCAGCAGCACCAGAGACAGGGAAGAGGCTTTCTTT
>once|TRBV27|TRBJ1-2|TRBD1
CASSSGVHSGGGYTF
TGTGCCAGCAGTTCAGGGGTTCATTCAGGGGGAGGCTACACCTTC
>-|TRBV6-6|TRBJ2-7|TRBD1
CASSYPGTGSSEQYF
TGTGCCAGCAGTTACCCGGGGACAGGGTCCTCCGAGCAGTACTTC
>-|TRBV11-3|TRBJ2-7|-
CASSLGDGAYEQYF
TGTGCCAGCAGCTTAGGAGACGGGGCCTACGAGCAGTACTTC
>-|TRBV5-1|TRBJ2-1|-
CATPTGVIFFDEQFF
TGCGCCACCCCGACCGGGGTCATATTTTTTGATGAGCAGTTCTTC
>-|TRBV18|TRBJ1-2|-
CASSQMSGSNYGYTF
TGTGCCAGCTCACAGATGAGCGGTTCTAACTATGGCTACACCTTC
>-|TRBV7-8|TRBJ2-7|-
CASSLVAGGYEQYF
TGTGCCAGCAGCTTAGTAGCAGGGGGGTACGAGCAGTACTTC
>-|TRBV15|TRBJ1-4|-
CATSRSGYEKLFF
TGTGCCACCAGCCGATCAGGGTACGAAAAACTGTTTTTT
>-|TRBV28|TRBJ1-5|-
CASSTGRVGGRGQPQHF
TGTGCCAGCAGTACCGGCAGGGTGGGTGGAAGGGGGCAGCCCCAGCATTTT
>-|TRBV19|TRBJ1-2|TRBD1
CASSPRTRTGPYGYTF
TGTGCCAGTAGTCCGAGAACCCGGACAGGCCCCTATGGCTACACCTTC
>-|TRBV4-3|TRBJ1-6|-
CASSQGQVYNSPLHF
TGCGCCAGCAGCCAAGGGCAGGTCTATAATTCACCCCTCCACTTT
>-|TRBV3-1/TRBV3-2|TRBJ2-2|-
CASSQRTGELFF
TGTGCCAGCAGCCAACGGACCGGGGAGCTGTTTTTT
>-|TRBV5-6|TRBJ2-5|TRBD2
CASSLGAGSRETQYF
TGTGCCAGCAGCTTGGGAGCGGGGAGTAGAGAGACCCAGTACTTC